This TCR beta chain was identified in a study of identical twins (dated by TCRdb to between 2015 and 2016). Regarding the study in general: TCR alpha and beta repertoires from monozygotic twins, unrelated adults of various ages and cord blood were deep-sequenced to test whether fetal clonotypes persist. Replicate twin experiments were performed at different times using different library preparation protocols to rule out contamination.

Library preparation was by 5' RACE. The sequencer listed for this sample is Illumina HiSeq 2000. Template switching added a universal primer binding site, and the final cDNA carried a unique molecular identifier that allowed TCR cDNA molecules to be counted accurately. Specific primers in the conserved constant-segment region were used to synthesize first-strand cDNA for TCR alpha and beta chains. To control for contamination, every cDNA library was double barcoded, receiving both a SMART-Mk sample barcode and Illumina barcodes. TruSeq adapter sequences along with Illumina sample barcodes were introduced in two successive PCR steps. Sequencing of the TCR alpha and beta cDNA libraries was done on the Illumina HiSeq platform using custom primers. Regarding the original processing steps: MiGEC processed the raw reads to extract unique molecular identifiers, while MiXCR was used to determine the CDR3 positions. For each individual, recombination models were inferred using an EM algorithm with the repgenHMM and IGoR tools. Shared clonotype analysis was performed with the tcR package in R, normalizing sharing by the product of cloneset sizes. Out-of-frame nonproductive sequences were analyzed to study raw recombination free of thymic and clonal selection effects. TCRdb's own reprocessing of the public reads used fastp at Q25 and MiXCR and kept productive beta chains. Entries that share a CDR3 protein sequence are merged under the most common genes and DNA. Clone size and V and J calls follow TCRdb, not the original study. The sample table lists approximately 230,000 distinct CDR3 sequences, 6% to 7% of them with a count of one. Jointly, the top ten make up about 14% of the sample.

What the research found in general, with its limitations: Out-of-frame TCR alpha sequences shared between twins showed an excess of low generation-probability sequences compared with coincidental sharing between unrelated individuals. Fewer insertions were carried by abundant cord blood beta clonotypes; a weaker similar trend was observed in young adult naive repertoires, while no such trend was observed in memory repertoires. In monozygotic twins, recombination models systematically underestimated out-of-frame TCR alpha sharing, but the models matched the sharing seen between unrelated individuals. A weaker excess of twin sharing was found in beta out-of-frame sequences because the signal-to-noise ratio was lowered by fewer shared sequences. Invariant T cells such as MAIT and iNKT could partly confound zero-insertion analyses, though diverse VJ usage argued against this for most clonotypes. Because the same donors could not be followed over many years, the conclusions relied on cross-sectional statistical analysis.

V drops 4 bases and J drops 5 bases, leaving 13 bases in between. Taken from cysteine to phenylalanine, the CDR3 has 13 residues. Just CDR3 DNA is preserved here, 39 bases in frame from base 1. CDR1 SGHRS and CDR2 YFSETQ were looked up in the germline V gene. Only healthy Caucasian donors were included. Three pairs of female monozygotic twins, all aged about 18 to 30 years, made up the twin cohort. Positive isolation kits from Invitrogen were used to isolate CD4+ and CD8+ T cell populations. This clonotype has just a few counts. Its cognate antigen has yet to be identified. Base qualities were left out, and no much larger clone turns up one base away. This sample also belongs to another study, concerning T cells expressing NK-cell markers. As the second study states: Three sorted T-cell subsets (CD3+CD56+NKG2C+, CD3+CD56+NKG2C- and CD3+CD56-NKG2C+) from fewer than 10 donors had their TCR beta-chain repertoires profiled. Of the eight sequenced donors, seven were found to be HCMV-seropositive and one was found to be HCMV-seronegative. To restrict sorting to alphabetaTCR-expressing T cells, an anti-gammadeltaTCR antibody was added in several experiments. For several donors, the dominant CD3+CD56+NKG2C+ clonotypes were among the top 10 CD8+ clonotypes and accounted for roughly 1.0-7.5% of CD8+ T cells. Those dominant clonotypes were again the most abundant among CD3+CD56-NKG2C+ cells in a few donors, at about 28.3-60.1%. Whether the expanded NKG2C-expressing T cell clones were specific for HCMV antigens was left unclear. The study sequenced eight donors, all healthy volunteers chosen at random: three men and five women. HCMV-specific IgG was detected in serum with a commercial ELISA kit to determine HCMV serostatus. Reads were demultiplexed and grouped by UMI with MIGEC, and clonotypes were assembled and quantified with MiTCR. To remove erroneous sequences, TCR cDNA sequences were retained only when supported by two or more reads. The tcR package was used for downstream repertoire analysis, and clonotypes were matched between fractions using CDR3 nucleotide sequence together with V segment. VDJmatch was used to annotate antigen specificity against VDJdb, with one amino acid substitution in CDR3 permitted.

Sequences were obtained from CD8+ T cells sorted from blood. The chain employs TRBV5-1 and TRBJ2-7, and possibly TRBD2, on 5 matching bases. The TCR sequence derives from a young woman in good health. The bases read TGCGCCAGCAGCCTGCTAGCTCCTAACGAGCAGTACTTC. It encodes CASSLLAPNEQYF.